This is a list of T cell receptor beta chains from one sample in a study of T cell responses to AZD1222 COVID-19 vaccine. The assay was immunoSEQ multiplex PCR, and TCRdb's table has in-frame clones only and misses some. The top ten hold 3% to 4% of the sample, which has over 100,000 clones, around nine tenths seen once. The source material was peripheral blood, sampled on day 0 of AZD1222 vaccination. The receptors here all came from an adult in good health. The CDR3 runs from the conserved cysteine through the conserved F or W. The order of the fields is D gene, clone size, V gene, J gene, CDR3 DNA, CDR3 protein. The D gene is left open where the match is weak. Clone size is shown for a subset of rows, as once, few, many or a class of expanded clone.

d_call: TRBD2; clone_size: NA; v_call: TRBV5-1; j_call: TRBJ2-3; cdr3_nt: TGCGCCAGCAGCTTGGAAGGGGAGGGATGGACAGATACGCAGTATTTT; cdr3_aa: CASSLEGEGWTDTQYF
d_call: NA; clone_size: NA; v_call: TRBV5-4; j_call: TRBJ2-2; cdr3_nt: TGTGCCAGCAGCTTGCCGACAAAGAGAGGTACCGGGGAGCTGTTTTTT; cdr3_aa: CASSLPTKRGTGELFF
d_call: NA; clone_size: NA; v_call: TRBV10-3; j_call: TRBJ1-4; cdr3_nt: TGTGCCATCAGTGAGTCGCATGGAGAAAAACTGTTTTTT; cdr3_aa: CAISESHGEKLFF
d_call: TRBD2; clone_size: NA; v_call: TRBV11-2; j_call: TRBJ2-3; cdr3_nt: TGTGCCAGCAGCTCTACTAGCGGGGGGAGTACGCAGTATTTT; cdr3_aa: CASSSTSGGSTQYF
d_call: TRBD1; clone_size: NA; v_call: TRBV11-2; j_call: TRBJ1-1; cdr3_nt: TGTGCCAGCAGCTTACGGCAGGGGGGGCCTGAAGCTTTCTTT; cdr3_aa: CASSLRQGGPEAFF
d_call: NA; clone_size: NA; v_call: TRBV3-1/TRBV3-2; j_call: TRBJ2-4; cdr3_nt: TGTGCCAGCAGCCATACTCCGGGACTAGCCAAAAACATTCAGTACTTC; cdr3_aa: CASSHTPGLAKNIQYF
d_call: TRBD1; clone_size: NA; v_call: TRBV11-2; j_call: TRBJ2-2; cdr3_nt: TGTGCCAGCAGCTTCGGGACAGGGATATCCGGGGAGCTGTTTTTT; cdr3_aa: CASSFGTGISGELFF
d_call: TRBD1; clone_size: few; v_call: TRBV20-1; j_call: TRBJ1-1; cdr3_nt: TGCAGTGCTAGTCCCTCCGGGACAGGGGCCGCTTTCTTT; cdr3_aa: CSASPSGTGAAFF
d_call: NA; clone_size: NA; v_call: TRBV12-5; j_call: TRBJ1-3; cdr3_nt: TGTGCTAGTGGTTTATCAAGACAGTCTGGAAACACCATATATTTT; cdr3_aa: CASGLSRQSGNTIYF
d_call: NA; clone_size: NA; v_call: TRBV5-4; j_call: TRBJ1-2; cdr3_nt: TGTGCCAGCAGAATTCTAACCCGGGACACCGGCGGTCATGGCTACACCTTC; cdr3_aa: CASRILTRDTGGHGYTF
d_call: NA; clone_size: NA; v_call: TRBV5-8; j_call: TRBJ1-1; cdr3_nt: TGTGCCAGCAGCTTAACGGACCGAATTAACACTGAAGCTTTCTTT; cdr3_aa: CASSLTDRINTEAFF
d_call: NA; clone_size: NA; v_call: TRBV7-3; j_call: TRBJ2-5; cdr3_nt: TGTGCCAGCAGCGGGGGGCCTCAAGAGACCCAGTACTTC; cdr3_aa: CASSGGPQETQYF
d_call: TRBD2; clone_size: NA; v_call: TRBV5-1; j_call: TRBJ2-5; cdr3_nt: TGCGCCAGCGATTCGGGCGCGGGGGACCAAGAGACCCAGTACTTC; cdr3_aa: CASDSGAGDQETQYF
d_call: NA; clone_size: NA; v_call: TRBV27; j_call: TRBJ1-1; cdr3_nt: TGTGCCAGCAGACCCAGACAGGCCGGGACTGAAGCTTTCTTT; cdr3_aa: CASRPRQAGTEAFF
d_call: TRBD1; clone_size: NA; v_call: TRBV5-1; j_call: TRBJ1-1; cdr3_nt: TGCGCCAGCAGTCCCGGGACAGGGTACACTGAAGCTTTCTTT; cdr3_aa: CASSPGTGYTEAFF
d_call: TRBD1; clone_size: NA; v_call: TRBV6-5; j_call: TRBJ1-3; cdr3_nt: TGTGCCAGCAGTACGACAGGGGACTCTGGAAACACCATATATTTT; cdr3_aa: CASSTTGDSGNTIYF
d_call: TRBD1; clone_size: NA; v_call: TRBV7-2; j_call: TRBJ2-7; cdr3_nt: TGTGCCAGCAGCCCTAGGACAGGGGGCGAGTACGAGCAGTACTTC; cdr3_aa: CASSPRTGGEYEQYF
d_call: TRBD2; clone_size: NA; v_call: TRBV20-1; j_call: TRBJ2-3; cdr3_nt: TGCAGTGCTAGTGGGGTACGCGGGGGGGACACAGATACGCAGTATTTT; cdr3_aa: CSASGVRGGDTDTQYF
d_call: NA; clone_size: NA; v_call: TRBV6-5; j_call: TRBJ2-5; cdr3_nt: TGTGCCAGCAGCCCGGGCCAAGAGACCCAGTACTTC; cdr3_aa: CASSPGQETQYF
d_call: NA; clone_size: NA; v_call: TRBV9; j_call: TRBJ1-3; cdr3_nt: TGTGCCAGCAGCGTAGCGGCAGGCCCCTCTGGAAACACCATATATTTT; cdr3_aa: CASSVAAGPSGNTIYF
d_call: NA; clone_size: NA; v_call: TRBV3-1/TRBV3-2; j_call: TRBJ2-4; cdr3_nt: TGTGCCAGCAGCCAGGTATTTACAGGGAAGGGGGTGACGGCCAAAAACATTCAGTACTTC; cdr3_aa: CASSQVFTGKGVTAKNIQYF
d_call: NA; clone_size: NA; v_call: TRBV29-1; j_call: TRBJ2-5; cdr3_nt: TGCACCCACACCGCCGGTGAGACCCAGTACTTC; cdr3_aa: CTHTAGETQYF
d_call: TRBD1; clone_size: NA; v_call: TRBV23-1; j_call: TRBJ1-1; cdr3_nt: TGCGCCAGCAGTCACCGACAGGGGGCGGATATACACACTGAAGCTTTCTTT; cdr3_aa: CASSHRQGADIHTEAFF
d_call: NA; clone_size: few; v_call: TRBV10-3; j_call: TRBJ2-3; cdr3_nt: TGTGCCATCCGTCTAGGAGGGACTGAGACGCGTACGCAGTATTTT; cdr3_aa: CAIRLGGTETRTQYF
d_call: NA; clone_size: NA; v_call: TRBV7-2; j_call: TRBJ1-2; cdr3_nt: TGTGCCAGCAGCCTTAGGGTCGGCGGTGAAGGCTACACCTTC; cdr3_aa: CASSLRVGGEGYTF
d_call: NA; clone_size: NA; v_call: TRBV4-3; j_call: TRBJ2-1; cdr3_nt: TGCGCCAGCAGCCAAGATCGAGGTGTAGCGGCCATGGGGGAGCAGTTCTTC; cdr3_aa: CASSQDRGVAAMGEQFF
d_call: TRBD1; clone_size: NA; v_call: TRBV7-8; j_call: TRBJ2-3; cdr3_nt: TGTGCCAGCAGCCTGCATGCGGGACAGGTTCCAGATACGCAGTATTTT; cdr3_aa: CASSLHAGQVPDTQYF
d_call: NA; clone_size: NA; v_call: TRBV7-8; j_call: TRBJ2-3; cdr3_nt: TGTGCCAGCAGCTTAGCGGGGCTCCGATCTCGCCCAGATACGCAGTATTTT; cdr3_aa: CASSLAGLRSRPDTQYF